The clone carrying this TCR beta chain was counted only a few times. Its antigen is not known. The data were taken from a study of T-cell memory formation after mild COVID-19. Study overall: Largely, the TCR clusters proved donor specific.

Study observations and caveats: Balance between CD4 and CD8 was seen in clones contracting day 15 to 85, and a CD4+ lean was seen in later expanders. Contracting CD4+ clones were located mainly in CM and EM, and CD8+ clones in EMRA.

The germline V and J ends were trimmed by 6 bases and 12 bases, with 20 bases remaining between them. The CDR3 totals 13 residues. The germline V gene has CDR1 MNHNS and CDR2 SASEGT. TCRdb used MiXCR to reprocess the 5' RACE reads, holding one entry per CDR3 protein. The data hold hundreds of thousands of distinct CDR3 sequences, with about 20% observed a single time. The clonotype was recovered from an adult woman who had mild COVID-19 (a few samples of this study predate the infection). Cell type and time point are not known. Sequencing was done on a sample of PBMCs or a T cell subset sorted from them (not recorded which). The chain uses TRBV6-1 and TRBJ1-1; no firm D call. The CDR3 protein is CASRKAGEGLTFF. The CDR3 DNA sequence: TGTGCCAGCAGGAAGGCTGGGGAAGGGTTGACTTTCTTT.